This entry describes one TCR beta chain. This clone showed up just once. Its antigen is not yet known. No base quality values were provided; no much bigger clone lies one nucleotide off. The immunoSEQ Assay, a bias-controlled multiplex PCR, was used to amplify TCRbeta CDR3 regions from genomic DNA. The authors' pipeline ran thus. Nucleated cell counts per sample were estimated from amplification of reference gene primers within the assay. Sequence reads were collapsed and filtered to measure the absolute abundance of every unique TCRbeta CDR3 rearrangement. For each sample, productive Simpson clonality was calculated as the square root of Simpson's diversity index over productive rearrangements. TCRdb re-hosts the immuneACCESS table, in-frame sequences only. Its copies lack some clones; in the studies checked, an unresolved V gene accounts for under half of them, and the cause for the rest is not known. That table furnishes V, J and clone size, whereas the DNA furnished D and trimming. Within this sample are around 250,000 clones, with over 75% of them counted one time only. Of the sample, approximately 2% falls within the top ten clones.

This record comes from a study of blood T cell repertoires in COVID-19 (dated by TCRdb to the early 2020s). Turning to the overall study: Samples from collaborators originated in the United States, Italy and Spain and spanned both the acute and convalescent phases of COVID-19. The prospective study material was composed of cDNA or gDNA derived from T cells, B-cell-depleted T cells, or PBMCs. Deeply sampled blood TCRbeta repertoires from subjects exposed to, actively infected with, or recovered from COVID-19 were included in the dataset. The repertoires were made available in a free public database intended to serve as a resource for research on the immune response to SARS-CoV-2. The samples were drawn from the first 160 participants of the ongoing ImmuneRACE study and from 1,254 subjects provided by 6 global collaborators. Sample metadata almost always included a de-identified subject ID, COVID-19 status, age in years and sex. Where available, HLA class I and class II types were taken from metadata supplied by the sample provider and were not determined by assay-based typing. Study-wide conclusions, independent of this receptor: The amount of clinical and demographic metadata varied by source and participant and was provided uncurated.

Participants in the prospective study were enrolled through a virtual design, were aged about 18 to 100 years, and lived in about two dozen United States geographic areas. In the prospective study, participants were assigned to cohorts based on the clinical history participants reported in a screening survey and a study questionnaire. For ImmuneRACE Cohort 3, a participant was defined as recovered based on two consecutive negative NP/OP PCR tests, clearance by a healthcare professional, or resolution of symptoms. Mobile phlebotomists in the prospective study collected whole blood, serum and a nasopharyngeal or oropharyngeal swab from every participant. Over a roughly 2-month period, participants in the prospective study had the option of providing additional blood draws and questionnaires. Before DNA extraction, blood samples from the prospective study were shipped at room temperature or frozen.

The cysteine opens and the phenylalanine closes a CDR3 of 14 amino acids. Here the CDR3 DNA is all that survives: 42 bases in frame from base 1. V and J are trimmed by 2 bases and 8 bases, and the gene matches miss 6 bases of the junction. As encoded in the germline V gene, CDR1 is SGDLS while CDR2 is YYNGEE. The sequenced material came from PBMCs or T cells enriched from blood (not recorded which). The chain employs TRBV9 and TRBJ2-1, and TRBD1 aligns with 8 junction nucleotides. This sequence originates from a woman aged 45 to 65 who had recovered from COVID-19. The CDR3 is CASSVAGGRDEQFF. The nucleotide sequence reads as follows: TGTGCCAGCAGCGTTGCAGGGGGCAGGGATGAGCAGTTCTTC.